These 19 T cell receptor beta chains came from one sample sequenced in a study of T cell repertoires in cytomegalovirus infection. Each CDR3 protein gets one entry after TCRdb re-called the reads with MiXCR. The sample includes nearly 550,000 distinct CDR3 sequences, approximately 15% of them seen just once. Input material: CD8+ T cells from PBMCs. These receptors all come from a human donor in good health (CMV status not recorded). Some clones in this sample may be carry-over from other donors' samples.

This clonotype was detected many times. This chain uses TRBV7-9 with TRBJ2-3; possible D gene TRBD2, 5 bases. Germline CDR1 is SEHNR and CDR2 is FQNEAQ (reference sequence). This CDR3 has 16 residues. Trimming shortened V by 7 bases and J by 0 bases, and 17 bases separated the two germline ends. CDR3 coding DNA: TGTGCCAGCACCTCCCCAGAGAGCGGAAGCACAGATACGCAGTATTTT. This codes for CASTSPESGSTDTQYF.

V gene TRBV11-2 combines with J gene TRBJ2-7; TRBD2 matches 15 bases. The CDR3 length is 15 residues. Germline CDR1 SGHAT, CDR2 FQNNGV. Losses at the gene ends were 4 bases for V and 7 bases for J; bases not matched to a gene: 5. The CDR3 DNA is TGTGCCAGCAGCTCTATGGGGACTAGCGGGAGGGAGCAGTACTTC. This codes for CASSSMGTSGREQYF.

The chain has TRBV6-1 and TRBJ2-7, with D perhaps TRBD2 (6 bases). Between the trimmed V and J ends, which lost 8 bases and 0 bases, there was a span of 11 bases. Germline assignment: CDR1 MNHNS and CDR2 SASEGT. CDR3 length equals 13 residues. The CDR3 loop is CASRWGDSYEQYF. CDR3 nucleotide sequence: TGTGCCAGCCGTTGGGGGGACTCCTACGAGCAGTACTTC.

This clonotype was recorded many times. This chain connects TRBV6-1 to TRBJ2-3, with D maybe TRBD1 (7 bases). Germline V gene sequence: CDR1 MNHNS, CDR2 SASEGT. The CDR3 sequence is 15 residues long. The V end was cut by 7 bases, the J end by 4 bases, with 18 bases between. CDR3 sequence (DNA): TGTGCCAGCACCGTTTGGGCAGGGGGGTCAGATACGCAGTATTTT. Its translation is CASTVWAGGSDTQYF.

The chain employs TRBV20-1 and TRBJ1-2, with 9 bases identical to TRBD1. CDR3 size: 16 residues. The V gene's germline CDR1 is DFQATT and CDR2 SNEGSKA (reference sequence). J was trimmed by 10 bases and V by 7 bases; bases with no gene match: 22. The CDR3 reads CSVKGTGILNKGDYTF. In DNA form, the CDR3 reads TGCAGTGTTAAGGGGACAGGGATCCTGAACAAGGGTGACTACACCTTC.

This clonotype was seen many times. This chain joins TRBV5-4 and TRBJ1-2; no clear D gene. Germline V gene lookup returns CDR1 SGHNT and CDR2 YYREEE (reference sequence). This CDR3 is built from 14 residues. V lost 3 bases, J lost 2 bases, and 11 bases lay in between. The CDR3 here is CASSYRPGNYGYTF. The CDR3 bases are TGTGCCAGCAGCTACCGACCCGGAAACTATGGCTACACCTTC.

The V gene is TRBV28, the J gene TRBJ2-7, with D perhaps matching TRBD2 (6 bases). Germline V gene sequence: CDR1 MDHEN, CDR2 SYDVKM. The CDR3 has 17 amino acids. Trimming took 7 bases from V and 1 from J, leaving 23 bases between them. The CDR3 region is CASNTGVLVVSSYEQYF. DNA for the CDR3: TGTGCCAGCAATACGGGAGTATTGGTGGTTTCGTCCTACGAGCAGTACTTC. Looking up the rest from reference TRBV28 and TRBJ2-7 gives the full variable domain: DVKVTQSSRYLVKRTGEKVFLECVQDMDHENMFWYRQDPGLGLRLIYFSYDVKMKEKGDIPEGYSVSREKKERFSLILESASTNQTSMYLCASNTGVLVVSSYEQYFGPGTRLTVT.

This sequence joins TRBV25-1 and TRBJ1-1; 7 bases agree with TRBD1. Germline V gives CDR1 MGHDK, CDR2 SYGVNS. The ends lost 7 bases at V and 6 bases at J; junction bases unmatched: 17. CDR3 length equals 16 residues. The CDR3 loop is CASIEDRESRFAEAFF. CDR3 sequence (DNA): TGTGCCAGCATAGAAGACAGGGAGAGTAGGTTCGCTGAAGCTTTCTTT. The full variable domain, in which reference TRBV25-1 and TRBJ1-1 provide the parts outside the CDR3, is EADIYQTPRYLVIGTGKKITLECSQTMGHDKMYWYQQDPGMELHLIHYSYGVNSTEKGDLSSESTVSRIRTEHFPLTLESARPSHTSQYLCASIEDRESRFAEAFFGQGTRLTVV.

This clonotype showed up many times. The CDR3 DNA sequence: TGTGCCAGCAGCTTAAGCGCACGGGGAGGAGATACGCAGTATTTT. Its protein is CASSLSARGGDTQYF. The chain combines TRBV7-9 with TRBJ2-3; D is perhaps TRBD2 (6 bases). Germline lookup yields CDR1 SEHNR and CDR2 FQNEAQ (reference sequence). V gave up 2 bases and J gave up 5 bases, with 14 bases separating them. The CDR3 consists of 15 residues.

This clonotype was picked up a small number of times. This sequence joins TRBV5-5 and TRBJ2-2; TRBD2 matches 13 bases. The V gene end was trimmed by 4 bases and the J gene end by 5 bases; junction bases not matched to a gene: 11. Germline loops: CDR1 SGHKS, CDR2 YYEKEE (reference sequence). CDR3 length: 18 amino acids. The DNA for the CDR3 is TGTGCCAGCAGCCCAAACCTGGGACTAGCGGGACCTACCGGGGAGCTGTTTTTT. It yields the protein CASSPNLGLAGPTGELFF.

This clonotype was counted ten times or more. CDR3 in DNA: TGTGCCAGCAGTTTTCCTAGCGGGGGGACGTACAATGAGCAGTTCTTC. This codes for CASSFPSGGTYNEQFF. This chain connects TRBV12-3 or TRBV12-4 to TRBJ2-1, with 11 bases aligning to TRBD2. V shed 3 bases, J shed 4 bases, and the junction held 5 bases outside the gene matches. The length of the CDR3 is 16 residues.

This clonotype was recorded at least ten times. The chain couples TRBV25-1 to TRBJ1-2; TRBD1 matches at 11 bases. Germline CDR1 and CDR2: MGHDK and SYGVNS. CDR3 length: 14 amino acids. V shed 3 bases, J shed 5 bases, and the junction held 2 bases outside the gene matches. CDR3 protein: CASSDGTGGYGYTF. The CDR3 DNA sequence: TGTGCCAGCAGTGACGGGACAGGGGGGTATGGCTACACCTTC.

V and J are TRBV6-1 and TRBJ1-1, with D possibly matching TRBD1 (5 bases). The germline V gene encodes CDR1 MNHNS and CDR2 SASEGT. V lost 6 bases, J lost 1 base, and 12 bases lay in between. The CDR3 covers 14 residues. The chain's CDR3 is CASREGTGNTEAFF. CDR3 nucleotide sequence: TGTGCCAGCAGGGAGGGTACAGGGAACACTGAAGCTTTCTTT.

V and J are TRBV5-1 and TRBJ2-7; D may be TRBD1 (5 bases). The CDR3 loop spans 12 amino acids. Germline V CDR1 and CDR2: SGHRS, YFSETQ. V was shortened by 4 bases and J by 5 bases, with 10 bases between the two germline ends. CDR3 in amino acids: CASSLKGDEQYF. CDR3 nucleotides: TGCGCCAGCAGCCTGAAAGGGGACGAGCAGTACTTC.

The V call is TRBV20-1, the J call TRBJ2-6; the D call may be TRBD1 or TRBD2 (7 bases each). The V end lost 6 bases, the J end lost 0 bases, and 15 bases lay between the germline ends. CDR1 and CDR2 (germline): DFQATT, SNEGSKA (reference sequence). The CDR3 covers 16 residues. CDR3 loop: CSARPGGGSGANVLTF. CDR3 nucleotide sequence: TGCAGTGCCAGGCCAGGGGGGGGCTCTGGGGCCAACGTCCTGACTTTC.

Ten or more counts support this clonotype. One junction end disagrees with the germline gene, perhaps due to a read error. The rearrangement links TRBV7-7 to TRBJ2-1; 7 nucleotides line up with TRBD2. The CDR3 loop spans 16 amino acids. Germline V gives CDR1 SSHAT, CDR2 FNYEAQ (reference sequence). The DNA for the CDR3 is TGTGCTAGCAGCTTAGGCGCGGGAGAAGGCCACAATGAGCAGTTCTTC. Translating gives CASSLGAGEGHNEQFF.

The chain has TRBV20-1 and TRBJ1-2; a possible D gene is TRBD1 (5 bases). Trimming left V 1 base short and J 5 bases short, with 11 bases between. Germline-derived CDR1 and CDR2 are DFQATT and SNEGSKA (reference sequence). There are 13 residues in the CDR3. CDR3 sequence (DNA): TGCAGTGCTAGAGCCAATGACAGATATGGCTACACCTTC. Translating it yields CSARANDRYGYTF.

Ten or more counts support this clonotype. This rearrangement joins TRBV7-9 to TRBJ2-2, with a tentative D call TRBD1 (6 bases). The V gene's germline CDR1 is SEHNR and CDR2 FQNEAQ (reference sequence). This CDR3 is built from 15 residues. V was shortened by 5 bases and J by 3 bases, with 13 bases between the two germline ends. CDR3 DNA sequence: TGTGCCAGCAGCCCACAGGGTACGGACACCGGGGAGCTGTTTTTT. This translates into CASSPQGTDTGELFF.

The table lists this clonotype with a count of one. The gene calls are TRBV6-2 or TRBV6-3 and TRBJ2-3; 11 bases are a match to TRBD2. Germline-derived CDR1 and CDR2 are MNHEY and SVGEGT. V dropped 0 bases and J dropped 6; count of bases not matched to a gene: 5. The CDR3 length is 16 residues. The CDR3 protein is CASSYSLAGEADTQYF. CDR3 in DNA: TGTGCCAGCAGTTACTCACTAGCGGGGGAAGCCGATACGCAGTATTTT.